The TCR beta chain described here comes from a study of cytomegalovirus exposure and HLA in healthy donors. On this clone itself: Antigen unknown.

Sequenced by immunoSEQ multiplex PCR; TCRdb stores in-frame clones only, minus some. The table includes 250,000 or so clones, less than 90% detected once. V was clipped by 5 bases and J by 9 bases; unmatched bases: 6. The CDR3 is 13 amino acids. Germline V gene lookup returns CDR1 LNHDA and CDR2 SQIVND (reference sequence). General study points: Cytomegalovirus-associated TCR beta chains were listed, numbering some 150.

Sequenced sample: PBMCs. The clonotype comes from a man younger than 35 in good health and CMV-seropositive. The rearrangement links TRBV19 to TRBJ1-4; the match to TRBD1 covers 7 bases. The CDR3 nucleotides are TGTGCCAGTAGTCTCGGACAGGAACAAAAACTGTTTTTT. Protein: CASSLGQEQKLFF.